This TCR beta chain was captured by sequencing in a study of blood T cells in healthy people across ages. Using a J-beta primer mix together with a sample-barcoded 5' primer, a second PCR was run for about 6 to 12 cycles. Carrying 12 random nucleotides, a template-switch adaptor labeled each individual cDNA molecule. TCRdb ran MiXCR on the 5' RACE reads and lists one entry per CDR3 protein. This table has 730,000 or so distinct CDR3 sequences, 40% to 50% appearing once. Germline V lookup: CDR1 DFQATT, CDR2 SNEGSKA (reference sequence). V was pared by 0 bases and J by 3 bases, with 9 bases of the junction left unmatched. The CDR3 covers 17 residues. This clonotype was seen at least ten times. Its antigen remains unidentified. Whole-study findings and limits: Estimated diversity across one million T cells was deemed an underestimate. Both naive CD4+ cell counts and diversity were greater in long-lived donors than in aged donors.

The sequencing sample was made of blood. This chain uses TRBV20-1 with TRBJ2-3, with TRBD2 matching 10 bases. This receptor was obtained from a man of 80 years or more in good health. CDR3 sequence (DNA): TGCAGTGCTAGAGATATCCTAGCGGGGGCAGAGACAGATACGCAGTATTTT. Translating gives CSARDILAGAETDTQYF.